The sequence of this TCR beta chain was determined in a study of blood T cells in healthy people across ages. Concerning this clonotype itself: What it recognizes is unknown.

Study-level results: Lack of knowledge of donor CMV status possibly confounded expanded clonotype changes.

Primers used in a second PCR of roughly 7 to 11 cycles were a sample-barcoded 5' primer and a J-beta primer mix. Any given sample supplied a minimum of 2.5 million CDR3-containing paired-end reads. TCRdb analysed the 5' RACE reads with MiXCR anew, one entry per CDR3 protein. The sample has approximately 1,000,000 distinct CDR3 sequences; under 40% are singletons. Trimming cost V 0 bases and J 2 bases, with 10 bases left between them. CDR1 and CDR2 from the germline V gene are LGHDT and YNNKEL (reference sequence). The CDR3 sequence is 15 residues long. This sequence originates from a man between 18 and 35 years old in good health. The rearrangement joins TRBV3-1 to TRBJ2-5, with a tentative D call TRBD1 (6 bases). The sequencing sample was made of blood. Here the CDR3 DNA reads TGTGCCAGCAGCCAAGATACAGGACAGCAAGAGACCCAGTACTTC. This sequence encodes CASSQDTGQQETQYF.